This TCR beta chain was observed in a study of Graves' ophthalmopathy and Graves' hyperthyroidism. General study results and limits: Sensitivity of approximately 88% and specificity of approximately 81% were achieved when a 13-signature model separated ophthalmopathy from stable hyperthyroidism.

This clonotype was counted ten times or more. Its antigen is still unknown. Amplification of the TCR beta CDR3 regions used RNA transcripts (as template). Second-round multiplex PCR came after first-round RT-PCR with HTBI primers. Using its own MiXCR run on the multiplex PCR reads, TCRdb lists one record per CDR3 protein. The top ten hold approximately 9.6% of the sample, which has 200,000 to 250,000 distinct CDR3 sequences, 25% to 30% seen once. Ophthalmopathy-affected donors exhibited moderate-to-severe activity, CAS ≥3, NOSPECS ≥4, and duration under 3 months. Certain patients, namely those with other autoimmune diseases, uncontrolled infections, pregnancy or lactation, were excluded. Source material: peripheral blood. The TCR sequence derives from a man aged 45 to 65 with Graves' ophthalmopathy.

The CDR3 spells CASRQTGGSNQPQHF. The CDR3 nucleotides read TGTGCCAGTAGACAAACAGGGGGCAGCAATCAGCCCCAGCATTTT. The chain is built from TRBV19 and TRBJ1-5, with 9 bases lining up with TRBD1. The J segment lost 1 base and the V segment lost 6 bases, leaving 4 bases of the junction unmatched. Germline CDR1 and CDR2: LNHDA and SQIVND (reference sequence). This CDR3 comprises 15 residues.